These 17 T cell receptor beta chains share one sample of origin, sequenced in a study of cytomegalovirus exposure and HLA in healthy donors. PCR involved 60 Vbeta and 13 Jbeta primers. Generated by immunoSEQ multiplex PCR, the TCRdb table keeps only in-frame clones and is missing some. The sample carries 210,000 or so clones, around 83% recorded once. Sequenced material: PBMCs. Receptors were obtained from a girl aged 2 to 9 in good health and CMV-seronegative.

The chain is built from TRBV11-2 and TRBJ2-1; D remains unclear. The CDR3 is made up of 15 amino acids. Trimming left V 3 bases short and J 0 bases short, with 9 bases between. Germline V gene sequence: CDR1 SGHAT, CDR2 FQNNGV. The CDR3, as DNA: TGTGCCAGCAGCTTCGTAGCTGCCTCCTACAATGAGCAGTTCTTC. This sequence encodes CASSFVAASYNEQFF.

V usage is TRBV7-2 and J usage is TRBJ2-1; the match to TRBD2 covers 7 bases. The germline CDR1 and CDR2 sequences are SGHTA and FQGNSA. V shed 0 bases and J 0 bases; nucleotides not matched to a gene: 2. The CDR3 is 16 residues long. CDR3 in amino acids: CASSLARTSSYNEQFF. CDR3 nucleotides: TGTGCCAGCAGCTTAGCGCGGACTAGCTCCTACAATGAGCAGTTCTTC.

The CDR3 DNA reads TGTGCCAGCAGCTTCGGCTGGGGGCGAAACAATGAGCAGTTCTTC. This gives the protein CASSFGWGRNNEQFF. This rearrangement joins TRBV5-6 to TRBJ2-1, with a tentative D call TRBD1 (6 bases). Germline V gene lookup returns CDR1 SGHDT and CDR2 YYEEEE. V dropped 2 bases and J dropped 5 bases, with 14 bases sitting between them. The CDR3 has 15 residues.

The chain has TRBV29-1 and TRBJ2-1; 7 nucleotides line up with TRBD2. With V trimmed by 1 base and J by 3 bases, 6 bases remained unmatched. Per the germline V gene, CDR1 is SQVTM and CDR2 is ANQGSEA. The CDR3 totals 15 residues. CDR3 sequence: CSVEVTAGNYNEQFF. CDR3 DNA: TGCAGCGTTGAAGTGACAGCGGGGAACTACAATGAGCAGTTCTTC.

The chain employs TRBV10-3 and TRBJ1-3; possible D gene TRBD1, 5 bases. The CDR3 is 14 amino acids. Germline lookup yields CDR1 ENHRY and CDR2 SYGVKD. The V and J ends lost 10 bases and 3 bases respectively, with 16 bases between them. The CDR3 DNA sequence: TGTGCCACTCGACGGGGGGAAGATGGAAACACCATATATTTT. Amino acid sequence: CATRRGEDGNTIYF.

DNA of the CDR3: TGTGCCAGCAGCGTAGCTTACGGTGGCACCGGGGAGCTGTTTTTT. This sequence encodes CASSVAYGGTGELFF. This rearrangement joins TRBV9 to TRBJ2-2, with unresolved D. The CDR3 spans 15 residues. Germline values: CDR1 SGDLS, CDR2 YYNGEE. V was shortened by 0 bases and J by 4 bases, with 10 bases between the two germline ends.

V gene TRBV4-2 combines with J gene TRBJ1-2; D is ambiguous. CDR3 length equals 14 residues. Trimming pared 0 bases from V and 8 bases from J, leaving 13 bases between. CDR1 and CDR2 from the germline V gene are LGHNA and YNFKEQ. CDR3 sequence reads: CASSQEEGARGYTF. The CDR3 DNA reads TGTGCCAGCAGCCAAGAAGAGGGTGCGCGGGGCTACACCTTC.

V gene TRBV15 combines with J gene TRBJ1-2; 9 nucleotides agree with TRBD1. Looked up from germline, CDR1 is LNHNV and CDR2 is YYDKDF (reference sequence). Trimming removed 0 bases from V and 8 bases from J; junction bases left unmatched: 7. CDR3 size: 15 residues. The CDR3 is CATSRDRDRVVGYTF. CDR3 bases: TGTGCCACCAGCAGAGACCGGGACAGGGTAGTAGGCTACACCTTC.

The chain is built from TRBV6-1 and TRBJ2-7; D may be TRBD2 (6 bases). Germline V gene lookup returns CDR1 MNHNS and CDR2 SASEGT. The ends were cut back, 7 bases at V and 6 bases at J, with 16 bases in the middle. The CDR3 loop spans 13 amino acids. The DNA for the CDR3 is TGTGCCAGCACTGGTACTAGCCTGGGCGAGCAGTACTTC. Amino acids: CASTGTSLGEQYF.

The chain recombines TRBV7-2 with TRBJ2-1, with TRBD1 matching over 9 bases. The ends lost 5 bases at V and 6 bases at J; junction bases unmatched: 8. There are 15 residues in the CDR3. CDR1 and CDR2 (germline): SGHTA, FQGNSA. Here the CDR3 reads CASSRPGQGFNEQFF. The CDR3 DNA reads as TGTGCCAGCAGCCGACCGGGACAGGGATTCAATGAGCAGTTCTTC. The whole variable domain, filled in from reference TRBV7-2 and TRBJ2-1, reads GAGVSQSPSNKVTEKGKDVELRCDPISGHTALYWYRQSLGQGLEFLIYFQGNSAPDKSGLPSDRFSAERTGGSVSTLTIQRTQQEDSAVYLCASSRPGQGFNEQFFGPGTRLTVL.

This chain connects TRBV6-5 to TRBJ1-1; D may be TRBD1 (5 bases). With 4 bases removed from V and 6 bases from J, the gap between germline ends came to 6 bases. This CDR3 has 11 residues. Germline-derived CDR1 and CDR2 are MNHEY and SVGAGI. The CDR3 reads CASSWGSEAFF. CDR3 DNA: TGTGCCAGCAGTTGGGGCTCTGAAGCTTTCTTT.

The chain recombines TRBV29-1 with TRBJ2-7; the match to TRBD2 covers 10 bases. Trimming cost V 7 bases and J 3 bases; bases outside gene matches: 12. Germline V gene data show CDR1 as SQVTM and CDR2 as ANQGSEA. CDR3 length: 15 amino acids. In DNA, the CDR3 is TGCAGCGCACAGGACACTAGCGGGAAGGGCTACGAGCAGTACTTC. Its protein is CSAQDTSGKGYEQYF.

This rearrangement joins TRBV19 to TRBJ2-3; 9 bases match TRBD2. CDR1 LNHDA and CDR2 SQIVND come from the germline V gene (reference sequence). There are 15 residues in the CDR3. The V segment lost 8 bases and the J segment 5 bases; nucleotides outside the gene matches: 11. This chain's CDR3 is CASLGGVAGEDTQYF. DNA for the CDR3: TGTGCCAGTCTCGGGGGAGTAGCGGGGGAAGATACGCAGTATTTT.

The chain joins TRBV7-6 to TRBJ2-1, with no clear D. The CDR3 loop spans 14 amino acids. Trimming stripped 5 bases from V and 5 bases from J, with 13 bases between. Germline values: CDR1 SGHVS, CDR2 FNYEAQ. The DNA for the CDR3 is TGTGCCAGCAGCCCGTTTATACAAGACAATGAGCAGTTCTTC. Amino acids: CASSPFIQDNEQFF.

The chain has TRBV6-6 and TRBJ2-5, with 8 bases lining up with TRBD1. Germline CDR1 is MNHNY and CDR2 is SVGAGI (reference sequence). V shed 7 bases and J 4 bases; nucleotides not matched to a gene: 5. The CDR3 is made up of 13 amino acids. This CDR3 reads CASNRQGAETQYF. The CDR3 DNA follows: TGTGCCAGCAATAGGCAGGGGGCAGAGACCCAGTACTTC.

CDR3 DNA: TGTGCCAGCAGCTTAGTAGCGGGAGGCCGCAATGAGCAGTTCTTC. It codes for CASSLVAGGRNEQFF. The rearrangement links TRBV11-3 to TRBJ2-1; 10 nucleotides align to TRBD2. The germline V gene encodes CDR1 SGHNT and CDR2 YENEEA. V gave up 1 base and J gave up 6 bases; unmatched junction bases: 3. The CDR3 consists of 15 residues.

For the CDR3, the DNA is TGTGCCAGTTACAGGGGGCCTGACTATGGCTACACCTTC. The encoded protein is CASYRGPDYGYTF. This chain connects TRBV5-4 to TRBJ1-2; 9 bases fit TRBD1. Germline CDR1 SGHNT, CDR2 YYREEE (reference sequence). This CDR3 is 13 amino acids long. V was pared by 8 bases and J by 3 bases, with 5 bases of the junction left unmatched.